The 17 T cell receptor beta chains listed next were all sequenced from one sample in a study of post-analysis software for immune sequencing data. The study's findings and limits: About five TRBV segments occurring more often in patients than controls included TRBV5-6, TRBV5-1 and TRBV20-1.

The antigens these receptors bind are not known. TCR beta cDNA libraries had unique molecular identifiers. MiXCR was run by TCRdb on the PCR reads, yielding one entry per CDR3 protein. The sample lists about 540,000 distinct CDR3 sequences, around a third occurring once. Sequenced material: blood. The receptor source for this set is a girl between 2 and 17 years old with multiple sclerosis.

The chain recombines TRBV6-2 or TRBV6-3 with TRBJ2-3, with D perhaps matching TRBD1 (5 bases). CDR1 and CDR2 (germline): MNHEY, SVGEGT. The ends were cut back, 0 bases at V and 0 bases at J, with 7 bases in the middle. This CDR3 is built from 15 residues. CDR3 bases: TGTGCCAGCAGTTACTCGCCAGGGAGCACAGATACGCAGTATTTT. Translated: CASSYSPGSTDTQYF.

This chain connects TRBV20-1 to TRBJ2-7, with D possibly being TRBD1 or TRBD2 (5 bases each). This CDR3 is 15 amino acids long. The germline gives CDR1 DFQATT, CDR2 SNEGSKA (reference sequence). Trimming cost V 6 bases and J 6 bases, with 24 bases left between them. CDR3 DNA sequence: TGCAGTGCCCAATTAATGGGGGTGGTTCGAGGCGAGCAGTACTTC. The encoded protein is CSAQLMGVVRGEQYF.

The rearrangement uses TRBV7-2 and TRBJ2-1; D gene uncertain. This CDR3 has 17 amino acids. The germline gives CDR1 SGHTA, CDR2 FQGNSA. Trimming cost V 5 bases and J 4 bases, with 21 bases left between them. The CDR3 nucleotides are TGTGCCAGCAGCCCTGTTAGTGGTTGGGGAATATACAATGAGCAGTTCTTC. Its protein product is CASSPVSGWGIYNEQFF.

The chain links TRBV7-2 to TRBJ2-7; 11 nucleotides align to TRBD2. The CDR3 spans 18 residues. Unmatched junction bases numbered 15, after V lost 5 bases and J lost 3 bases. The V gene's germline CDR1 is SGHTA and CDR2 FQGNSA. CDR3 region: CASSQGIGASGGYYEQYF. CDR3 DNA: TGTGCCAGCAGCCAAGGAATAGGGGCTAGCGGGGGGTACTACGAGCAGTACTTC.

V is TRBV20-1 and J is TRBJ1-6, with D perhaps TRBD1 (5 bases). CDR3 length: 15 residues. V shed 5 bases and J shed 2 bases, with 13 bases lying between them. Germline CDR1 DFQATT, CDR2 SNEGSKA (reference sequence). CDR3: CSAWGRTTYNSPLHF. For the CDR3, the DNA is TGCAGTGCTTGGGGACGTACTACCTATAATTCACCCCTCCACTTT.

This clonotype turned up a few times. This sequence joins TRBV5-5 and TRBJ1-2; D not certain. The CDR3 spans 14 residues. Germline-derived CDR1 and CDR2 are SGHKS and YYEKEE (reference sequence). V was cut by 0 bases and J by 5 bases, with 11 bases left in between. In DNA form, the CDR3 reads TGTGCCAGCAGCTTGGGGGAGGCAAGATATGGCTACACCTTC. Protein product: CASSLGEARYGYTF.

This clonotype was picked up a small number of times. The CDR3 spells CASSPPLQPQHF. The CDR3 nucleotides read TGTGCCAGCAGTCCACCGTTACAGCCCCAGCATTTT. V usage is TRBV6-4 and J usage is TRBJ1-5; no clear D gene. Germline V gene data show CDR1 as MRHNA and CDR2 as SNTAGT. This CDR3 has 12 amino acids. V was cut by 5 bases and J by 7 bases, with 9 bases left in between.

This clonotype was seen more than once but under ten times. The rearrangement joins TRBV7-2 to TRBJ2-3; D is undetermined. Trimming removed 5 bases from V and 2 bases from J, with 14 bases in between. Germline V gene lookup returns CDR1 SGHTA and CDR2 FQGNSA. The CDR3 covers 15 residues. The CDR3 coding sequence is TGTGCCAGCAGCACACGCGGCGGTCCCACAGATACGCAGTATTTT. It codes for CASSTRGGPTDTQYF.

This chain uses TRBV11-2 with TRBJ1-2; TRBD1 matches at 9 bases. J lost 4 bases, V lost 0 bases, and 12 bases had no gene match. The germline V gene encodes CDR1 SGHAT and CDR2 FQNNGV. CDR3 size: 18 residues. The CDR3 region has the DNA TGTGCCAGCAGCTTAGATCCGGGGACAGGGAAAATCCGCTATGGCTACACCTTC. Protein sequence: CASSLDPGTGKIRYGYTF.

The J gene is TRBJ1-2, the V gene TRBV6-5, with 7 positions matching TRBD1. The V and J ends lost 4 bases and 14 bases, in that order; junction bases with no gene match: 7. This CDR3 region has 11 residues. CDR1 is MNHEY and CDR2 is SVGAGI in the germline V gene. The CDR3 loop is CASSSIQGLTF. The CDR3 region has the DNA TGTGCCAGCAGTTCGATACAGGGGTTGACCTTC.

The CDR3 DNA is TGTGCCACCAGCAGCGTAGTTGGCTACACCTTC. This encodes CATSSVVGYTF. The chain employs TRBV15 and TRBJ1-2; D uncertain. Trimming took 3 bases from V and 7 from J, leaving 6 bases between them. The CDR3 has 11 residues. Germline values: CDR1 LNHNV, CDR2 YYDKDF (reference sequence).

Only a few counts were recorded for this clonotype. J is TRBJ2-3 and V is TRBV5-5; D is undetermined. Germline V lookup: CDR1 SGHKS, CDR2 YYEKEE (reference sequence). Trimming shortened V by 3 bases and J by 4 bases, and 12 bases separated the two germline ends. The CDR3 has 14 amino acids. The CDR3 coding sequence is TGTGCCAGCAGCTCGCCCATGGGCCCAGATACGCAGTATTTT. Translated: CASSSPMGPDTQYF.

The V call is TRBV28, the J call TRBJ1-1; 7 nucleotides agree with TRBD1. Germline CDR1 reads MDHEN; CDR2 reads SYDVKM. The CDR3 is 12 residues long. Trimming at V came to 2 bases and at J to 11 bases, leaving 5 bases not matched to a gene. CDR3 DNA: TGTGCCAGCAGTTTAGACACAGGGGTGGCTTTCTTT. Its protein product is CASSLDTGVAFF.

The V and J genes are TRBV10-3 and TRBJ1-4, with D possibly matching TRBD1 (5 bases). This CDR3 contains 15 residues. The ends were cut back, 6 bases at V and 6 bases at J, with 17 bases in the middle. Germline CDR1 is ENHRY and CDR2 is SYGVKD. DNA of the CDR3: TGTGCCATCAGAGACCCAAGGGGAAGACATGAAAAACTGTTTTTT. It specifies CAIRDPRGRHEKLFF.

In this sample, this clonotype turned up a few times. The chain couples TRBV7-2 to TRBJ1-1; D unclear. The CDR3 totals 15 residues. The germline gives CDR1 SGHTA, CDR2 FQGNSA. V dropped 5 bases and J dropped 0 bases, with 13 bases sitting between them. The CDR3 loop is CASSPGIGMNTEAFF. CDR3 bases: TGTGCCAGCAGCCCCGGCATTGGGATGAACACTGAAGCTTTCTTT.

CDR3 residues: CASSARQVRVETQYF. Here the CDR3 DNA reads TGCGCCAGCAGCGCTAGACAGGTACGGGTGGAGACCCAGTACTTC. The rearrangement links TRBV5-1 to TRBJ2-5, with D perhaps matching TRBD1 (6 bases). The germline V and J ends were trimmed by 4 bases and 5 bases, with 18 bases remaining between them. The CDR3 totals 15 residues. Germline lookup yields CDR1 SGHRS and CDR2 YFSETQ.

In the case of this clonotype: A much more abundant neighbour one base away suggests this may be a read error. The gene calls are TRBV5-1 and TRBJ2-7; the D gene is possibly TRBD2 (5 bases). Per the germline V gene, CDR1 is SGHRS and CDR2 is YFSETQ. V was pared by 0 bases and J by 7 bases, with 20 bases between. The CDR3 consists of 16 residues. DNA for the CDR3: TGCGCCAGCAGCTTGGCCAGAAACGGGGTTAAGGATGAGCAGTACTTC. Translating gives CASSLARNGVKDEQYF.